This T cell receptor beta chain emerged from a study of shared clonotypes between healthy human individuals. The table came from immunoSEQ multiplex PCR; TCRdb's copy has only in-frame clones and leaves some out. The sample holds about 490,000 clones; more than 65% are singletons and the top ten take 10% to 15%. With 5 bases clipped from V and 7 bases from J, the junction kept 12 bases outside the gene matches. CDR1 is MNHNY, CDR2 SVGAGI, per germline (reference sequence). This CDR3 spans 15 amino acids. The gene calls are TRBV6-6 and TRBJ1-2, with 8 bases identical to TRBD1. The sequenced sample consisted of PBMCs. This receptor was taken from a middle-aged woman in good health. Some clones in this sample may be carry-over from other donors' samples. CDR3 protein: CASSKQLQGAGGYTF. The CDR3 DNA is TGTGCCAGCAGTAAACAACTGCAGGGGGCGGGTGGCTACACCTTC.